Below are 20 T cell receptor beta chains sequenced from a single sample in a study of shared clonotypes between healthy human individuals. This table comes from immunoSEQ multiplex PCR, and its TCRdb copy is limited to in-frame clones, with some not included. The profile shows under 850,000 clones, roughly two thirds of them singletons. Sequencing was carried out using memory CD4+ T cells sorted from blood. Regarding subset: CD45RA-negative fraction. The source of these receptors is a woman aged 25 to 39 in good health.

The J gene is TRBJ2-7, the V gene TRBV7-6; 8 bases agree with TRBD1. Germline CDR1 SGHVS, CDR2 FNYEAQ. V was pared by 4 bases and J by 5 bases, with 16 bases of the junction left unmatched. This CDR3 region has 17 residues. The CDR3 is CASSSTQMFGTGNEQYF. Written as DNA, the CDR3 is TGTGCCAGCAGCTCCACCCAAATGTTTGGGACAGGAAACGAGCAGTACTTC.

This chain uses TRBV7-2 with TRBJ1-4; D ambiguous. V gave up 5 bases and J gave up 8 bases, with 18 bases separating them. The CDR3 length is 15 residues. Germline V lookup: CDR1 SGHTA, CDR2 FQGNSA. The CDR3 region has the DNA TGTGCCAGCAGCCGAGGAGTGTTATCGGGGGAAAAACTGTTTTTT. This translates into CASSRGVLSGEKLFF.

The chain joins TRBV11-2 to TRBJ2-5; TRBD2 agrees at 13 bases. The CDR3 sequence is 17 residues long. Germline assignment: CDR1 SGHAT and CDR2 FQNNGV. The V segment lost 4 bases and the J segment 4 bases; nucleotides outside the gene matches: 9. The CDR3 protein is CASSWTSGSIERETQYF. Here the CDR3 DNA reads TGTGCCAGCAGCTGGACTAGCGGGAGTATCGAGAGAGAGACCCAGTACTTC.

V usage is TRBV6-5 and J usage is TRBJ2-1; D not resolved. V shed 6 bases and J shed 0 bases, with 12 bases lying between them. Germline V CDR1 and CDR2: MNHEY, SVGAGI. The CDR3 is made up of 15 amino acids. CDR3 residues: CASSDTESSYNEQFF. In DNA, the CDR3 is TGTGCCAGCAGCGATACTGAGAGCTCCTACAATGAGCAGTTCTTC.

V and J are TRBV21-1 and TRBJ1-2. TRBV21-1 is flagged as a pseudogene. This CDR3 is built from 14 residues. This CDR3 is CASSKGGAIRRYTF. In nucleotides, the CDR3 is TGTGCCAGCAGCAAAGGAGGGGCCATCCGCCGCTACACCTTC.

The J gene is TRBJ1-2, the V gene TRBV9; 9 bases align to TRBD1. This CDR3 region has 15 residues. Germline-derived CDR1 and CDR2 are SGDLS and YYNGEE. J was trimmed by 2 bases and V by 2 bases; bases with no gene match: 4. The CDR3 protein is CASSVGTGRNYGYTF. The DNA of the CDR3 is TGTGCCAGCAGCGTTGGGACAGGGAGGAACTATGGCTACACCTTC.

The J gene is TRBJ2-1, the V gene TRBV9, with 14 bases that match TRBD2. This CDR3 has 16 residues. The junction had 7 bases not matched to a gene; V was cut back by 3 bases and J by 8 bases. CDR1 SGDLS and CDR2 YYNGEE come from the germline V gene. In DNA, the CDR3 is TGTGCCAGCAGCGGATGGGGGACTAGCGGGAGTTATGAGCAGTTCTTC. Residues: CASSGWGTSGSYEQFF.

The V gene is TRBV5-1, the J gene TRBJ1-3; D not resolved. Trimming took 0 bases from V and 4 from J, leaving 11 bases between them. The CDR3 runs to 15 residues. Looked up from germline, CDR1 is SGHRS and CDR2 is YFSETQ. The CDR3 loop is CASSLVGYSGNTIYF. CDR3 DNA: TGCGCCAGCAGCTTGGTTGGGTACAGCGGAAACACCATATATTTT.

The V gene is TRBV5-1, the J gene TRBJ2-7; either TRBD1 or TRBD2 may fit D (6 bases each). The length of the CDR3 is 13 residues. Deletions cut 5 bases from V and 2 bases from J, with 11 bases between. From germline, CDR1 is SGHRS and CDR2 YFSETQ. CDR3 coding DNA: TGCGCCAGCAGTGCAGGGGAGGCCTACGAGCAGTACTTC. Amino acid sequence: CASSAGEAYEQYF.

This chain uses TRBV10-2 with TRBJ2-3; a possible D gene is TRBD1 (6 bases). Deletions cut 3 bases from V and 3 bases from J, with 16 bases between. CDR3 length: 16 amino acids. Germline V gene data show CDR1 as WSHSY and CDR2 as SAAADI. The CDR3 DNA is TGCGCCAGCAGTGATGGGGGCCACCGGGGTACAGATACGCAGTATTTT. This encodes CASSDGGHRGTDTQYF.

The CDR3 coding sequence is TGTGCCAGTAGTCCCGCGGGGACTAGCGGGCGTACCTCCTACAATGAGCAGTTCTTC. As protein: CASSPAGTSGRTSYNEQFF. The rearrangement uses TRBV19 and TRBJ2-1; 12 nucleotides agree with TRBD2. Germline V CDR1 and CDR2: LNHDA, SQIVND (reference sequence). The CDR3 has 19 amino acids. V was pared by 5 bases and J by 0 bases, with 11 bases of the junction left unmatched. Looking up the rest from reference TRBV19 and TRBJ2-1 gives the full variable domain: DGGITQSPKYLFRKEGQNVTLSCEQNLNHDAMYWYRQDPGQGLRLIYYSQIVNDFQKGDIAEGYSVSREKKESFPLTVTSAQKNPTAFYLCASSPAGTSGRTSYNEQFFGPGTRLTVL.

The table lists this clone with a count of one. V usage is TRBV18 and J usage is TRBJ1-1; no clear D. The germline V gene has CDR1 KGHSH and CDR2 LQKENI. V lost 6 bases and J 3 bases, leaving 17 bases between the germline ends. The length of the CDR3 is 15 residues. The CDR3 is CASSPGLLADTEAFF. Here the CDR3 DNA reads TGTGCCAGCTCCCCAGGCTTGCTGGCGGACACTGAAGCTTTCTTT.

The genes are TRBV9 and TRBJ2-1, with TRBD2 matching 7 bases. The V and J ends lost 7 bases and 7 bases, in that order; junction bases with no gene match: 5. This CDR3 comprises 12 residues. Looked up from germline, CDR1 is SGDLS and CDR2 is YYNGEE. CDR3: CASASGYNEQFF. The CDR3, as DNA: TGTGCCAGCGCTAGCGGCTATAATGAGCAGTTCTTC.

The chain couples TRBV28 to TRBJ2-1; the D is unclear. CDR1 and CDR2 from the germline V gene are MDHEN and SYDVKM. This CDR3 is 14 amino acids long. The V gene lost 2 bases and the J gene lost 4 bases, with 9 bases spanning the gap. The CDR3 sequence is CASSLIAEYNEQFF. The DNA for the CDR3 is TGTGCCAGCAGTTTAATCGCGGAGTACAATGAGCAGTTCTTC.

The chain links TRBV29-1 to TRBJ2-6, with D possibly matching TRBD1 (5 bases). This CDR3 is 13 amino acids long. Germline values: CDR1 SQVTM, CDR2 ANQGSEA. The ends were cut back, 3 bases at V and 3 bases at J, with 6 bases in the middle. The CDR3 region is CSVDRVGANVLTF. The CDR3 DNA sequence: TGCAGCGTTGACAGGGTTGGGGCCAACGTCCTGACTTTC.

This sequence joins TRBV19 and TRBJ1-1; D is unclear. The CDR3 consists of 14 residues. Germline V gene lookup returns CDR1 LNHDA and CDR2 SQIVND (reference sequence). Trimming removed 7 bases at V and 8 bases at J, with 20 bases between. The CDR3 nucleotides read TGTGCCAGTACACCCCTGTTGGGCGGAATGGAAGCTTTCTTT. It translates to CASTPLLGGMEAFF.

This clone was seen a single time. For the CDR3, the DNA is TGTGCCAGCAGCTTAGCTATTCGCAGTTATGAGCAGTTCTTC. Its protein is CASSLAIRSYEQFF. The chain joins TRBV11-2 to TRBJ2-1; the D is unclear. Germline V CDR1 and CDR2: SGHAT, FQNNGV. The CDR3 is made up of 14 amino acids. The V end lost 1 base, the J end lost 8 bases, and 12 bases lay between the germline ends. Filled out from reference TRBV11-2 and TRBJ2-1, the complete variable domain reads EAGVAQSPRYKIIEKRQSVAFWCNPISGHATLYWYQQILGQGPKLLIQFQNNGVVDDSQLPKDRFSAERLKGVDSTLKIQPAKLEDSAVYLCASSLAIRSYEQFFGPGTRLTVL.

The rearrangement uses TRBV28 and TRBJ2-6; maybe TRBD2 (6 bases). The V gene lost 8 bases and the J gene lost 0 bases, with 11 bases spanning the gap. This CDR3 is built from 15 residues. CDR1 MDHEN and CDR2 SYDVKM come from the germline V gene. The CDR3 DNA reads as TGTGCCAGCCACGCGGGGAGCTCTGGGGCCAACGTCCTGACTTTC. Its translation is CASHAGSSGANVLTF.

Only a few counts were recorded for this clone. Here the CDR3 reads CASSSNGGKETQYF. The CDR3 bases are TGTGCCAGCAGCTCGAATGGGGGGAAAGAGACCCAGTACTTC. This sequence joins TRBV7-2 and TRBJ2-5, with D perhaps matching TRBD2 (6 bases). This CDR3 is built from 14 residues. The V end lost 4 bases, the J end lost 3 bases, and 12 bases lay between the germline ends. Per the germline V gene, CDR1 is SGHTA and CDR2 is FQGNSA.

V is TRBV7-8 and J is TRBJ2-1; TRBD2 matches 7 bases. J gave up 5 bases and V 2 bases, and 6 bases lay outside the gene matches. Germline lookup yields CDR1 SGHVS and CDR2 FQNEAQ. This CDR3 has 15 residues. For the CDR3, the DNA is TGTGCCAGCAGCTTACTGCGGGAGTATGACAATGAGCAGTTCTTC. Translation gives CASSLLREYDNEQFF. The whole variable domain, remainder taken from reference TRBV7-8 and TRBJ2-1, is GAGVSQSPRYKVAKRGQDVALRCDPISGHVSLFWYQQALGQGPEFLTYFQNEAQLDKSGLPSDRFFAERPEGSVSTLKIQRTQQEDSAVYLCASSLLREYDNEQFFGPGTRLTVL.